This is a list of T cell receptor beta chains from one sample in a study of T-cell reconstitution after alpha-beta-depleted transplantation in children. TCRdb called the PCR reads again in MiXCR, with one record for every CDR3 protein. The sample lists some 600,000 distinct CDR3 sequences; 13% were seen once. Here the sequenced sample was PBMCs, mostly from graft donor cells, taken 360 days after TCRalphabeta/CD19-depleted stem cell transplant. All receptors come from a male patient younger than 18 who had a stem cell transplant for acute myeloid leukemia, so the T cells may come from the graft donor. CDR3s include the opening cysteine and the closing phenylalanine or tryptophan. Fields, in order: D gene, V gene, CDR3 protein. The D gene is left open where the match is weak.

-,TRBV20-1,CSARDSERSQETQYF
-,TRBV4-3,CASSQMGSSRSEQFF
TRBD1,TRBV27,CASSLLGTGGWADTQYF
-,TRBV28,CASSSGGEAGETQYF
-,TRBV12-3/TRBV12-4,CASTPDRESSYNSPLHF
-,TRBV29-1,CSVRVVKAGEQYF
TRBD1,TRBV28,CASRTYTGTGVSDTQYF
TRBD1,TRBV12-3/TRBV12-4,CASRNQGEETQYF
-,TRBV12-3/TRBV12-4,CASSLWGGTSYEQYF
-,TRBV20-1,CSLRRATDTQYF
TRBD2,TRBV7-9,CASSLGTSGTFYNEQFF
TRBD2,TRBV9,CASSVLAGWANTGELFF
-,TRBV20-1,CSARGAGEQFF
-,TRBV2,CASSEGGQGYEQYF